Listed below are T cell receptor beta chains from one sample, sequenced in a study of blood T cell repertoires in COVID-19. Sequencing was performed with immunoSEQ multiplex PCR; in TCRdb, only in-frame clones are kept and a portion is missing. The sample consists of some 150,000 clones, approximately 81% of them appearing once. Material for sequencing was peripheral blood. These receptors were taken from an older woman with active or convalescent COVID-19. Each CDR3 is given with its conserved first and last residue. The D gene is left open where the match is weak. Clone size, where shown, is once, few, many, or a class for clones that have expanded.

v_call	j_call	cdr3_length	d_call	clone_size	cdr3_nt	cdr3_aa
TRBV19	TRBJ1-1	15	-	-	TGTGCCAGTAGTATTCAGGACAGCACGAACACTGAAGCTTTCTTT	CASSIQDSTNTEAFF
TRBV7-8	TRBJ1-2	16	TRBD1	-	TGTGCCAGCAGCTCAATAGGACAGGGCGGCAACTATGGCTACACCTTC	CASSSIGQGGNYGYTF
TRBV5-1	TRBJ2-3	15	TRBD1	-	TGCGCCAGCAGCTTAGACAGGGGACCCTCCGATACGCAGTATTTT	CASSLDRGPSDTQYF
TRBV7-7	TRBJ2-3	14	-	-	TGTGCCAGCAGCGACGGGGGTTACACAGATACGCAGTATTTT	CASSDGGYTDTQYF
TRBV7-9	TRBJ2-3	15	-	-	TGTGCCAGCAGCTTAGCGGCGGTTAACACAGATACGCAGTATTTT	CASSLAAVNTDTQYF
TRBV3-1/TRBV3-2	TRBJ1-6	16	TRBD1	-	TGTGCCAGCAGCCAGTTAGGACAGGGTTATAATTCACCCCTCCACTTT	CASSQLGQGYNSPLHF
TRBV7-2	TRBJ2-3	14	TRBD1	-	TGTGCCAGCCTGTCAGGGGGAAGCACAGATACGCAGTATTTT	CASLSGGSTDTQYF
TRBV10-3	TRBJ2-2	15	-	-	TGTGCCATCAGTGGAGGCAGGGGAGACACCGGGGAGCTGTTTTTT	CAISGGRGDTGELFF
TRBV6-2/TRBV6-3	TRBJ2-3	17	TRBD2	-	TGTGCCAGCAGCAATCCCGGACTAGCGGGAGAAACAGATACGCAGTATTTT	CASSNPGLAGETDTQYF
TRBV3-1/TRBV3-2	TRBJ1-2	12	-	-	TGTGCCAGCAGCCAGGCGGGGCGGGGCTACACCTTC	CASSQAGRGYTF
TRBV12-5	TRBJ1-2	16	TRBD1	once	TGTGCTAGTGGTTTTGAACCGGGACAGGGGGCAAATGGCTACACCTTC	CASGFEPGQGANGYTF
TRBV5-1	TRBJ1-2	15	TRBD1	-	TGCGCCAGCAGCCAAGAGCCGACAGGGGCCTATGGCTACACCTTC	CASSQEPTGAYGYTF
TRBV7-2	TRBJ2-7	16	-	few	TGTGCCAGCAGCTTAGCGTGGGACGGGAGCTCCTACGAGCAGTACTTC	CASSLAWDGSSYEQYF
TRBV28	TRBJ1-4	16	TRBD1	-	TGTGCCAGCAGTTTACGCACCGGGACAGTTGATGAAAAACTGTTTTTT	CASSLRTGTVDEKLFF
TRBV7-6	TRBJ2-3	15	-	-	TGTGCCAGCAGCTTAGTTTATGGTGCACTAGATACGCAGTATTTT	CASSLVYGALDTQYF
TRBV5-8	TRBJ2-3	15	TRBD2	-	TGTGCCAGCAGCTCGGGCTTGGGGGAGGGCCGAACGCAGTATTTT	CASSSGLGEGRTQYF
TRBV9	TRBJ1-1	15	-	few	TGTGCCAGCAGCGTAGTAGGAAGGGGCGCGTCTGAAGCTTTCTTT	CASSVVGRGASEAFF
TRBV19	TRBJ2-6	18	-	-	TGTGCCAGTAGTTCGCTCTTGACAAAACAAAGTCGGGCCAACGTCCTGACTTTC	CASSSLLTKQSRANVLTF
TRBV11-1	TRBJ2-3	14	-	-	TGTGCCAGCAGCCCTACTAGTGAGACAGATACGCAGTATTTT	CASSPTSETDTQYF
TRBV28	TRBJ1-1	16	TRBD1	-	TGTGCCAGCAGTTTAGCGCTGACAGGGATGAACACTGAAGCTTTCTTT	CASSLALTGMNTEAFF
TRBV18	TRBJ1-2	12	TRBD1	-	TGTGCCAGCTCACAACAGGGGAATGGCTACACCTTC	CASSQQGNGYTF
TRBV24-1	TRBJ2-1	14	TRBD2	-	TGTGCCACCAGTCTAGCGGGAGGGGGCAATGAGCAGTTCTTC	CATSLAGGGNEQFF
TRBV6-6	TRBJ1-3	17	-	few	TGTGCCAGCAGTCCGTCTGCCCTACCTATCTCTGGAAACACCATATATTTT	CASSPSALPISGNTIYF
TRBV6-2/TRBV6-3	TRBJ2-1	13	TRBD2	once	TGTGCCAGCAGTTCCCGGGGGGACGGTGAGCAGTTCTTC	CASSSRGDGEQFF
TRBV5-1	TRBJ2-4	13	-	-	TGCGCCAGCAGCTTAGGGAGCGAAAACATTCAGTACTTC	CASSLGSENIQYF
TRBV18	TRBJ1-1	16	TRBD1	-	TGTGCCAGCTCACAGTCCGGGCAGGGGGCTGGGGCTGAAGCTTTCTTT	CASSQSGQGAGAEAFF
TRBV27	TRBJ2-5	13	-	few	TGTGCCAGTTCGGACGTTGGAGGAGAGACCCAGTACTTC	CASSDVGGETQYF
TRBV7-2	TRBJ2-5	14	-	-	TGTGCCAGCAGCCCCCTGTCCGGAGGAGAGACCCAGTACTTC	CASSPLSGGETQYF
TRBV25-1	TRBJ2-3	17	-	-	TGTGCCAGCAGTGAATACCAGGGGACCCCTAGCACAGATACGCAGTATTTT	CASSEYQGTPSTDTQYF
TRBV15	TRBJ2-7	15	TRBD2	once	TGTGCCACCAGTTTCTGGACTAGCGGACTATACGAGCAGTACTTC	CATSFWTSGLYEQYF
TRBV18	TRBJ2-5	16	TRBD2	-	TGTGCCAGCTCACCAGGGATAGCTAGCGGGCAAGAGACCCAGTACTTC	CASSPGIASGQETQYF
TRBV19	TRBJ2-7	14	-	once	TGTGCCAGTAGTATACAGGGGTTCCCCTACGAGCAGTACTTC	CASSIQGFPYEQYF
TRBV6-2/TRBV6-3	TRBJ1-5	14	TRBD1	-	TGTGCCAGCAGCCTGGGACAGCCCGCCACTTTTCAGCATTTT	CASSLGQPATFQHF
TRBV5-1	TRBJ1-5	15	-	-	TGCGCCAGCAGCCCCGACGGGAGGGACCATCAGCCCCAGCATTTT	CASSPDGRDHQPQHF
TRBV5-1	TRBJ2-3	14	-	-	TGCGCCAGCAGCTTGTGGACACAGACAGATACGCAGTATTTT	CASSLWTQTDTQYF
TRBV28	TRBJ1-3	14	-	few	TGTGCCAGCAGCACAGAGAGCTCTGGAAACACCATATATTTT	CASSTESSGNTIYF
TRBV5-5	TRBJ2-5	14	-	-	TGTGCCAGCAGCTTGGTTGGGGGGCAAGAGACCCAGTACTTC	CASSLVGGQETQYF
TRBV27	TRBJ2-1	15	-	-	TGTGCCAGCAGCCCGGACAGGGAGGGGTACAATGAGCAGTTCTTC	CASSPDREGYNEQFF
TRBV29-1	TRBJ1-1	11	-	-	TGCAGCGGGACAGAGAACACTGAAGCTTTCTTT	CSGTENTEAFF
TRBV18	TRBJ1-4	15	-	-	TGTGCCAGCTCCCTACTACAAGGAGATAATGAAAAACTGTTTTTT	CASSLLQGDNEKLFF
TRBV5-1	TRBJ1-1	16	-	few	TGCGCCAGCAGCATAGACCCGGGACTCAGGAACACTGAAGCTTTCTTT	CASSIDPGLRNTEAFF
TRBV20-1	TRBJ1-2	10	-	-	TGCAGTGCCGGAGACTATGGCTACACCTTC	CSAGDYGYTF
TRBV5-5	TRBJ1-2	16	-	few	TGTGCCAGCAGCTTGTCCGCTACAGGGCTTTACTATGGCTACACCTTC	CASSLSATGLYYGYTF